These T cell receptor beta chains were read from a single sample in a study of cytotoxic CD8 clonotypes in ibrutinib-treated CLL. Clones were read by immunoSEQ multiplex PCR, and TCRdb kept only the in-frame ones, dropping some. The sample has 200,000 or so clones; more than 70% are singletons. The specimen comprised PBMCs, sampled after 12 months of ibrutinib treatment. The receptor set was obtained from a human donor with chronic lymphocytic leukemia. Both conserved end residues are part of each CDR3. Fields, in order: CDR3 protein, J gene, CDR3 length, V gene, clone size. Some rows mark clone size as missing; the rest say once, few, many or name a class of expanded clone.

CDR3 protein: CASSLSAGGNISPLHF; J gene: TRBJ1-6; CDR3 length: 16; V gene: TRBV19; clone size: .
CDR3 protein: CASSPAGTLSSYEQYF; J gene: TRBJ2-7; CDR3 length: 16; V gene: TRBV5-1; clone size: .
CDR3 protein: CASKGTGLYGYTF; J gene: TRBJ1-2; CDR3 length: 13; V gene: TRBV10-1; clone size: .
CDR3 protein: CASSGGTGAYEQYF; J gene: TRBJ2-7; CDR3 length: 14; V gene: TRBV19; clone size: .
CDR3 protein: CASSLELGDRPYF; J gene: TRBJ2-4; CDR3 length: 13; V gene: TRBV5-4; clone size: .
CDR3 protein: CASSDGTHTGELFF; J gene: TRBJ2-2; CDR3 length: 14; V gene: TRBV25-1; clone size: .
CDR3 protein: CASSPPGGIGTDTQYF; J gene: TRBJ2-3; CDR3 length: 16; V gene: TRBV18; clone size: once
CDR3 protein: CASRYTGDSSGFF; J gene: TRBJ2-1; CDR3 length: 13; V gene: TRBV28; clone size: .
CDR3 protein: CASSEARPSQGGYTF; J gene: TRBJ1-2; CDR3 length: 15; V gene: TRBV2; clone size: .
CDR3 protein: CASRWSGGHTEAFF; J gene: TRBJ1-1; CDR3 length: 14; V gene: TRBV27; clone size: .
CDR3 protein: CASSLGPATNEKLFF; J gene: TRBJ1-4; CDR3 length: 15; V gene: TRBV5-1; clone size: .
CDR3 protein: CASSFRLQETQYF; J gene: TRBJ2-5; CDR3 length: 13; V gene: TRBV11-1; clone size: .
CDR3 protein: CASSLGQGGPEAFF; J gene: TRBJ1-1; CDR3 length: 14; V gene: TRBV5-1; clone size: .
CDR3 protein: CASSESLSGGADTQYF; J gene: TRBJ2-3; CDR3 length: 16; V gene: TRBV6-4; clone size: few
CDR3 protein: CASSPRAQASYEQYF; J gene: TRBJ2-7; CDR3 length: 15; V gene: TRBV18; clone size: .
CDR3 protein: CASSIGGDYSNQPQHF; J gene: TRBJ1-5; CDR3 length: 16; V gene: TRBV21-1; clone size: .
CDR3 protein: CASSPWIADLGEQYF; J gene: TRBJ2-7; CDR3 length: 15; V gene: TRBV5-4; clone size: .
CDR3 protein: CASSYGLYTGELFF; J gene: TRBJ2-2; CDR3 length: 14; V gene: TRBV6-5; clone size: .
CDR3 protein: CASTVRASGNEQYF; J gene: TRBJ2-7; CDR3 length: 14; V gene: TRBV6-5; clone size: .
CDR3 protein: CASRGSGLTDTQYF; J gene: TRBJ2-3; CDR3 length: 14; V gene: TRBV28; clone size: once
CDR3 protein: CAWSVSQDGGWPQHF; J gene: TRBJ1-5; CDR3 length: 15; V gene: TRBV30; clone size: few
CDR3 protein: CASRLGGQQGDYGYTF; J gene: TRBJ1-2; CDR3 length: 16; V gene: TRBV5-4; clone size: many
CDR3 protein: CASDTRSYNEQFF; J gene: TRBJ2-1; CDR3 length: 13; V gene: TRBV5-1; clone size: .
CDR3 protein: CASSGQGSEQFF; J gene: TRBJ2-1; CDR3 length: 12; V gene: TRBV2; clone size: .
CDR3 protein: CANSGFDTDTQYF; J gene: TRBJ2-3; CDR3 length: 13; V gene: TRBV7-9; clone size: .
CDR3 protein: CASSFGPPKRGYNEQFF; J gene: TRBJ2-1; CDR3 length: 17; V gene: TRBV23-1; clone size: .
CDR3 protein: CASSSLYEQYF; J gene: TRBJ2-7; CDR3 length: 11; V gene: TRBV7-9; clone size: .
CDR3 protein: CSVEGLAGSYEQYF; J gene: TRBJ2-7; CDR3 length: 14; V gene: TRBV29-1; clone size: few
CDR3 protein: CASSWDFRREQYF; J gene: TRBJ2-7; CDR3 length: 13; V gene: TRBV7-9; clone size: .
CDR3 protein: CASSVSLGQGYYGYTF; J gene: TRBJ1-2; CDR3 length: 16; V gene: TRBV6-1; clone size: .
CDR3 protein: CASSKSQRYNSPLHF; J gene: TRBJ1-6; CDR3 length: 15; V gene: TRBV19; clone size: .
CDR3 protein: CASTDYNEQFF; J gene: TRBJ2-1; CDR3 length: 11; V gene: TRBV6-6; clone size: .
CDR3 protein: CASSGDGYYEQYF; J gene: TRBJ2-7; CDR3 length: 13; V gene: TRBV7-9; clone size: .
CDR3 protein: CASSIRVYEQYF; J gene: TRBJ2-7; CDR3 length: 12; V gene: TRBV27; clone size: .
CDR3 protein: CASSLASGQSHNEQFF; J gene: TRBJ2-1; CDR3 length: 16; V gene: TRBV5-4; clone size: .
CDR3 protein: CASSRWGDEQYF; J gene: TRBJ2-7; CDR3 length: 12; V gene: TRBV6-6; clone size: .
CDR3 protein: CASSQEGGRANFGNEQFF; J gene: TRBJ2-1; CDR3 length: 18; V gene: TRBV4-2; clone size: .
CDR3 protein: CANQDRWGYGYTF; J gene: TRBJ1-2; CDR3 length: 13; V gene: TRBV6-1; clone size: .
CDR3 protein: CATGPSSYNEQFF; J gene: TRBJ2-1; CDR3 length: 13; V gene: TRBV6-1; clone size: .
CDR3 protein: CASSPRGRNTQYF; J gene: TRBJ2-3; CDR3 length: 13; V gene: TRBV28; clone size: .
CDR3 protein: CASSQEIRANYGYTF; J gene: TRBJ1-2; CDR3 length: 15; V gene: TRBV4-1; clone size: few
CDR3 protein: CAWSGTGGVHF; J gene: TRBJ2-7; CDR3 length: 11; V gene: TRBV30; clone size: .
CDR3 protein: CASSLFPSLGTDTQYF; J gene: TRBJ2-3; CDR3 length: 16; V gene: TRBV7-3; clone size: .
CDR3 protein: CASRPYSQRAGELFF; J gene: TRBJ2-2; CDR3 length: 15; V gene: TRBV5-6; clone size: .
CDR3 protein: CASSLDAGDTEAFF; J gene: TRBJ1-1; CDR3 length: 14; V gene: TRBV11-3; clone size: .
CDR3 protein: CASSESRRRTDLYEQYF; J gene: TRBJ2-7; CDR3 length: 17; V gene: TRBV25-1; clone size: .
CDR3 protein: CASSMGTGIVNEQFF; J gene: TRBJ2-1; CDR3 length: 15; V gene: TRBV19; clone size: .
CDR3 protein: CASSLRLTAYNEQFF; J gene: TRBJ2-1; CDR3 length: 15; V gene: TRBV7-8; clone size: .
CDR3 protein: CASSPGVVYYGYTF; J gene: TRBJ1-2; CDR3 length: 14; V gene: TRBV7-2; clone size: .
CDR3 protein: CASSVGGTSGSSGELFF; J gene: TRBJ2-2; CDR3 length: 17; V gene: TRBV9; clone size: .